This passage covers 17 T cell receptor beta chains from one sample sequenced in a study of blood T cell repertoires in COVID-19. Some clones are missing from TCRdb's copy, which holds only in-frame ones; the method was immunoSEQ multiplex PCR. The data hold about 230,000 clones, with roughly 87% observed a single time. The specimen sequenced was peripheral blood. These receptors all stem from a woman aged 18-35 years who had recovered from COVID-19.

V gene TRBV16 combines with J gene TRBJ1-2; no clear D gene. Germline CDR1 is KGHSY and CDR2 is FQNENV. This CDR3 is 12 amino acids long. Trimming took 1 base from V and 7 from J, leaving 7 bases between them. In DNA, the CDR3 is TGTGCCAGCAGCCAATTGGCGGGTGGCTACACCTTC. This encodes CASSQLAGGYTF. Full variable domain (remainder filled in from reference TRBV16 and TRBJ1-2): GEEVAQTPKHLVRGEGQKAKLYCAPIKGHSYVFWYQQVLKNEFKFLISFQNENVFDETGMPKERFSAKCLPNSPCSLEIQATKLEDSAVYFCASSQLAGGYTFGSGTRLTVV.

The chain recombines TRBV6-1 with TRBJ2-7, with a weak D call TRBD1 (6 bases). Germline loops: CDR1 MNHNS, CDR2 SASEGT. The V and J ends lost 2 bases and 2 bases respectively, with 13 bases between them. The CDR3 is made up of 15 amino acids. CDR3 in amino acids: CASSENFNRAYEQYF. CDR3 nucleotides: TGTGCCAGCAGTGAAAATTTCAACAGGGCCTACGAGCAGTACTTC.

The genes are TRBV9 and TRBJ2-5; 8 nucleotides agree with TRBD1. Germline V gene sequence: CDR1 SGDLS, CDR2 YYNGEE. J gave up 1 base and V 1 base, and 3 bases lay outside the gene matches. The CDR3 is 15 residues long. The CDR3 bases are TGTGCCAGCAGCGTACAAGGACAGGGCCAAGAGACCCAGTACTTC. Translated, it gives CASSVQGQGQETQYF.

Only one count was recorded for this clone. The chain recombines TRBV4-1 with TRBJ1-2; 9 nucleotides agree with TRBD1. Trimming took 3 bases from V and 7 from J; bases not matched to a gene: 6. This CDR3 is 14 amino acids long. Germline lookup yields CDR1 MGHRA and CDR2 YSYEKL. CDR3 DNA: TGCGCCAGCAGCCATCCGGGACAGGGCGCTGGCTACACCTTC. Encoded protein: CASSHPGQGAGYTF.

The V and J genes are TRBV27 and TRBJ2-7; a weak D match, TRBD1 (5 bases). This CDR3 is 14 amino acids long. Germline V gene data show CDR1 as MNHEY and CDR2 as SMNVEV (reference sequence). Trimming took 1 base from V and 5 from J, leaving 12 bases between them. CDR3 residues: CASSLWWQDNEQYF. Here the CDR3 DNA reads TGTGCCAGCAGTTTATGGTGGCAGGACAACGAGCAGTACTTC.

This clone was seen a single time. The chain recombines TRBV7-9 with TRBJ1-4; a possible D gene is TRBD1 (6 bases). The CDR3 is 15 amino acids. The V end was cut by 5 bases, the J end by 3 bases, with 13 bases between. Per germline, CDR1 SEHNR and CDR2 FQNEAQ (reference sequence). For the CDR3, the DNA is TGTGCCAGCAGCATCCTACAGGGACCTAATGAAAAACTGTTTTTT. Protein: CASSILQGPNEKLFF.

This chain links TRBV7-6 with TRBJ2-7; 7 bases align to TRBD2. Germline-derived CDR1 and CDR2 are SGHVS and FNYEAQ. V trimming: 6 bases; J trimming: 3 bases; junction bases outside the gene matches: 11. This CDR3 spans 15 amino acids. The CDR3 DNA reads as TGTGCCAGCAGTCCCGACTTCGGCGGGAGCTACGAGCAGTACTTC. Translation: CASSPDFGGSYEQYF.

This clone was seen many times. The V gene is TRBV9, the J gene TRBJ2-2, with 10 bases aligning to TRBD2. Germline V gene data show CDR1 as SGDLS and CDR2 as YYNGEE. CDR3 length: 17 residues. The junction had 7 bases not matched to a gene; V was cut back by 0 bases and J by 5 bases. The CDR3 region has the DNA TGTGCCAGCAGCGTAGAGCTAGCGGGAGTACATACCGGGGAGCTGTTTTTT. Translating it yields CASSVELAGVHTGELFF.

The chain combines TRBV30 with TRBJ1-2; D ambiguous. The CDR3 has 12 residues. Germline CDR1 reads GTSNPN; CDR2 reads SVGIG (reference sequence). V was shortened by 3 bases and J by 0 bases, with 5 bases between the two germline ends. In DNA form, the CDR3 reads TGTGCCTGGAGCCTAGCTAACTATGGCTACACCTTC. This encodes CAWSLANYGYTF.

The chain uses TRBV20-1 and TRBJ1-2; no reliable D call. The germline gives CDR1 DFQATT, CDR2 SNEGSKA (reference sequence). Trimming pared 3 bases from V and 8 bases from J, leaving 22 bases between. CDR3 length: 15 residues. CDR3 amino acids: CSASSPQQRSSGYTF. The CDR3 DNA sequence: TGCAGTGCTAGTAGTCCACAACAACGGTCTAGCGGCTACACCTTC.

V usage is TRBV19 and J usage is TRBJ2-1, with TRBD2 matching 10 bases. Per the germline V gene, CDR1 is LNHDA and CDR2 is SQIVND (reference sequence). V lost 5 bases and J lost 2; bases outside the gene matches: 6. The CDR3 runs to 16 residues. The DNA for the CDR3 is TGTGCCAGTAGTTCTTGGCTAGCGGGAGCCTACAATGAGCAGTTCTTC. This sequence encodes CASSSWLAGAYNEQFF. The whole variable domain, filled in from reference TRBV19 and TRBJ2-1, reads DGGITQSPKYLFRKEGQNVTLSCEQNLNHDAMYWYRQDPGQGLRLIYYSQIVNDFQKGDIAEGYSVSREKKESFPLTVTSAQKNPTAFYLCASSSWLAGAYNEQFFGPGTRLTVL.

This clone has just a few counts. This chain connects TRBV7-3 to TRBJ1-2, with D unclear. V gave up 5 bases and J gave up 6 bases, with 16 bases separating them. Germline values: CDR1 SGHTA, CDR2 FQGTGA. The length of the CDR3 is 14 residues. The CDR3: CASSPIGEMDGYTF. Written as DNA, the CDR3 is TGTGCCAGCAGCCCTATCGGGGAAATGGATGGCTACACCTTC.

The gene calls are TRBV25-1 and TRBJ1-1; D might be TRBD1 (6 bases). CDR1 and CDR2 (germline): MGHDK, SYGVNS. The CDR3 runs 15 residues. V was trimmed by 1 base and J by 4 bases, leaving 13 bases between them. CDR3 nucleotide sequence: TGTGCCAGCAGTGAATCCTACAGGGTAGGCACTGAAGCTTTCTTT. Amino acids: CASSESYRVGTEAFF.

The rearrangement links TRBV4-3 to TRBJ2-1, with D possibly matching TRBD2 (5 bases). This CDR3 contains 19 residues. The V end was cut by 0 bases, the J end by 3 bases, with 21 bases between. The germline gives CDR1 LGHNA, CDR2 YSLEER. The CDR3, as DNA: TGCGCCAGCAGCCAAGATCTGAAGTCGACTATGGGAGTCTACAATGAGCAGTTCTTC. Its translation is CASSQDLKSTMGVYNEQFF.

The chain recombines TRBV27 with TRBJ1-5; weak D call: TRBD1 (6 bases). Germline values: CDR1 MNHEY, CDR2 SMNVEV (reference sequence). Trimming removed 6 bases at V and 6 bases at J, with 15 bases between. CDR3 length: 14 residues. The CDR3 region is CASSPMGGRQPQHF. Here the CDR3 DNA reads TGTGCCAGCAGCCCCATGGGGGGGCGTCAGCCCCAGCATTTT.

This clone appeared a single time. The chain has TRBV6-5 and TRBJ1-3; 9 bases match TRBD1. Trimming removed 4 bases from V and 3 bases from J; junction bases left unmatched: 1. From germline, CDR1 is MNHEY and CDR2 SVGAGI. The CDR3 contains 14 residues. The DNA of the CDR3 is TGTGCCAGCAGTTTGACAGGGGGTGGAAACACCATATATTTT. It yields the protein CASSLTGGGNTIYF.

The chain uses TRBV2 and TRBJ2-3; D might be TRBD1 (6 bases). Germline V gene sequence: CDR1 SNHLY, CDR2 FYNNEI. The CDR3 is made up of 15 amino acids. Trimming took 5 bases from V and 1 from J, leaving 13 bases between them. Here the CDR3 DNA reads TGTGCCAGCAGTAGGCAGGGGCCCCGCACAGATACGCAGTATTTT. Amino acid sequence: CASSRQGPRTDTQYF.